Listed here are 3 T cell receptor beta chains from one sample, sequenced in a study of metastatic and nonmetastatic thyroid tumors. Using MiXCR, TCRdb reanalyzed the PCR reads. The sample comprises over 20,000 clones, 31% of which are singletons, and about 14% rests with the top ten. Every patient was untreated before thyroid surgery. Sequences were obtained from blood. The receptors stem from a female donor with papillary thyroid cancer or a benign thyroid nodule (not recorded which). Some clones in this sample may be carry-over from other donors' samples.

This clone was counted a single time. The V and J genes are TRBV11-3 and TRBJ2-7, with 8 bases lining up with TRBD2. The junction had 10 bases not matched to a gene; V was cut back by 6 bases and J by 6 bases. This CDR3 is 14 amino acids long. The germline V gene has CDR1 SGHNT and CDR2 YENEEA. CDR3 protein: CASRRAGAGSEQYF. Here the CDR3 DNA reads TGTGCCAGCAGACGAGCGGGGGCGGGGTCCGAGCAGTACTTC.

The rearrangement links TRBV7-3 to TRBJ2-7; D gene uncertain. The CDR3 sequence is 15 residues long. CDR1 and CDR2 (germline): SGHTA, FQGTGA. Trimming removed 1 base from V and 0 bases from J, with 10 bases in between. The CDR3 nucleotides read TGTGCCAGCAGCTTAATAGGCGGCAGCTCCTACGAGCAGTACTTC. Translating it yields CASSLIGGSSYEQYF.

Relative to its sample, this clone is medium-sized (0.01 to 0.1%). CDR3 region: CASSTGTGGYNEQFF. CDR3 DNA: TGTGCCAGCAGCACCGGGACAGGGGGTTACAATGAGCAGTTCTTC. The chain is built from TRBV27 and TRBJ2-1, with 11 positions matching TRBD1. Trimming removed 6 bases from V and 4 bases from J; junction bases left unmatched: 5. The germline CDR1 and CDR2 sequences are MNHEY and SMNVEV (reference sequence). This CDR3 region has 15 residues.